What follows is one T cell receptor (beta chain) and its context. It lacks a known antigen. The input lacks base qualities; no much larger clone sits a single base away. Library creation used PCR. Sequencer: Illumina HiSeq 2500. To reduce PCR and sequencing biases, unique molecular identifiers were built into the TCR beta cDNA libraries. Approximately 500,000 cDNA molecules were obtained for every 1 to 10 million input T cells, so each molecule roughly corresponded to one T cell. The same protocol used for the earlier healthy control dataset was applied to prepare and sequence the patient libraries. Within a given batch, samples were prepared together, multiplexed and sequenced on the same HiSeq lane. On the authors' methods: MIGEC was used to process the raw barcoded reads, and molecular identifier groups with only a single read were discarded before consensus assembly and CDR3 extraction. Clonotype tables were post-analysed with VDJtools, normalizing diversity by down-sampling all datasets to the smallest sample size. Repertoire overlap clustering matched CDR3 amino acid but not nucleotide sequences to correct batch-related cross-sample contamination. TCRdb itself trimmed the public reads at Q25 with fastp, ran MiXCR and retained productive beta chains. All rows with the same CDR3 protein become a single entry with the most common DNA and genes. The V and J calls come from TCRdb's annotation, not from the publication. This sample lists roughly 700,000 distinct CDR3 sequences; about 32% were detected once. Approximately 0.55% of the sample is held by the ten biggest clonotypes.

The data stem from a study of post-analysis software for immune sequencing data (dated by TCRdb to the mid-2010s). Regarding the complete study: Recorded disease courses included relapsing-remitting, secondary progressive and progressive-relapsing multiple sclerosis, with some patients lacking subtype annotation. The multiple sclerosis patient repertoires were compared with some twelve previously published healthy control repertoires from donors aged about 6 to 26 years. A subset of samples was prepared in parallel using single-end sample barcoding, then pooled and co-amplified after Illumina adapter ligation.

To demonstrate the VDJtools post-analysis software, the study profiled TCR beta repertoires from the peripheral blood of around 13 young patients with multiple sclerosis. The multiple sclerosis patients were children and adolescents ranging in age from 6 to 15 years. Study-wide findings and limitations: Patients showed significantly higher frequencies than controls for a handful of TRBV segments, among them TRBV5-6, TRBV5-1 and TRBV20-1. The multiple sclerosis patient group was slightly younger than the control group. Direct clustering with F measure revealed strong co-clustering of samples prepared in the same batch, which led to a batch-effect correction. Multiple sclerosis patients had significantly lower normalized Chao1 diversity than controls, a result that suggests substantial peripheral T-cell clonal expansion.

At the junction V is shortened by 0 bases and J by 8 bases, with 8 bases in between. Via the germline V gene (reference sequence), CDR1 is DFQATT and CDR2 SNEGSKA. Taken from cysteine to phenylalanine, the CDR3 has 12 residues. The read is trimmed to its CDR3 DNA, 36 bases read in frame from base 1. The rearrangement joined TRBV20-1 to TRBJ2-1, with TRBD1 tentatively as D gene (5 bases match). The source is a girl aged 10 to 17 with multiple sclerosis. The sequencing input was blood. The bases are TGCAGTGCTAGAGACGCAGGGTATGAGCAGTTCTTC. This yields the protein CSARDAGYEQFF.